The next 9 T cell receptor beta chains were all read from a single sample in a study of CD8 T cells in ankylosing spondylitis. MiXCR, applied by TCRdb to the 5' RACE reads, yields one record per CDR3 protein. Here the sample spans about 340,000 distinct CDR3 sequences, around 20% being singletons. Sequencing was carried out using blood, either unsorted or a sorted T cell fraction (not recorded which). Source of these receptors: a male donor with ankylosing spondylitis or in good health (not recorded which).

The rearrangement links TRBV7-9 to TRBJ2-5; D may be TRBD2 (6 bases). Trimming cost V 5 bases and J 5 bases, with 9 bases left between them. From germline, CDR1 is SEHNR and CDR2 FQNEAQ (reference sequence). CDR3 length: 12 amino acids. In DNA form, the CDR3 reads TGTGCCAGCAGCAGCGGGCGGGAGACCCAGTACTTC. Translated: CASSSGRETQYF.

This clonotype was seen many times. The rearrangement joins TRBV6-4 to TRBJ2-1; a weak D match, TRBD2 (6 bases). V shed 2 bases and J shed 4 bases, with 12 bases lying between them. The CDR3 length is 15 residues. Germline loops: CDR1 MRHNA, CDR2 SNTAGT. The CDR3: CASSDGAGQYNEQFF. Written as DNA, the CDR3 is TGTGCCAGCAGTGACGGGGCGGGGCAGTACAATGAGCAGTTCTTC.

The chain couples TRBV7-2 to TRBJ2-1; D not resolved. This CDR3 is 15 amino acids long. Trimming stripped 2 bases from V and 7 bases from J, with 15 bases between. CDR1 and CDR2 from the germline V gene are SGHTA and FQGNSA. CDR3 in amino acids: CASSLLRLETNEQFF. The DNA for the CDR3 is TGTGCCAGCAGCTTACTTAGGCTAGAAACGAATGAGCAGTTCTTC.

This clonotype came up a few times. This sequence joins TRBV7-9 and TRBJ2-1; 7 nucleotides match TRBD1. CDR1 and CDR2 from the germline V gene are SEHNR and FQNEAQ (reference sequence). This CDR3 contains 17 residues. V was clipped by 4 bases and J by 7 bases; unmatched bases: 16. The CDR3 here is CASSSSNRGRIRNEQFF. For the CDR3, the DNA is TGTGCCAGCAGCTCCTCGAACAGGGGTAGAATACGGAATGAGCAGTTCTTC.

There are a few counts of this clonotype. This chain joins TRBV4-1 and TRBJ2-3; D is ambiguous. Germline V gives CDR1 MGHRA, CDR2 YSYEKL. The CDR3 loop spans 15 amino acids. With 0 bases removed from V and 1 base from J, the gap between germline ends came to 8 bases. This chain's CDR3 is CASSQETTGTDTQYF. The CDR3 nucleotides are TGCGCCAGCAGCCAAGAGACAACAGGCACAGATACGCAGTATTTT.

Remarks on this clonotype: Sequence at one end of the junction differs from germline and may be a read error. The chain recombines TRBV11-2 with TRBJ2-3, with a weak D call TRBD2 (5 bases). This CDR3 has 19 amino acids. The V gene's germline CDR1 is SGHAT and CDR2 FQNNGV. Here the CDR3 reads CARSSTTPGLRSGTDTQYF. CDR3 DNA: TGTGCCCGCAGTTCGACTACTCCGGGCCTCCGGTCAGGCACAGATACGCAGTATTTT.

This clonotype was seen a handful of times. The chain carries TRBV7-6 and TRBJ2-1; D may be TRBD2 (5 bases). Germline CDR1 reads SGHVS; CDR2 reads FNYEAQ. With 1 base removed from V and 2 bases from J, the gap between germline ends came to 9 bases. The CDR3 length is 15 residues. The CDR3 loop reads CASSLESGAYNEQFF. The CDR3 nucleotides read TGTGCCAGCAGCTTAGAAAGCGGTGCCTACAATGAGCAGTTCTTC. Variable domain in full (rest from reference TRBV7-6 and TRBJ2-1): GAGVSQSPRYKVTKRGQDVALRCDPISGHVSLYWYRQALGQGPEFLTYFNYEAQQDKSGLPNDRFSAERPEGSISTLTIQRTEQRDSAMYRCASSLESGAYNEQFFGPGTRLTVL.

This clonotype has a single count. The chain recombines TRBV5-6 with TRBJ2-1; 8 bases line up with TRBD1. Germline lookup yields CDR1 SGHDT and CDR2 YYEEEE. J was trimmed by 9 bases and V by 4 bases; bases with no gene match: 15. The CDR3 sequence is 16 residues long. CDR3 region: CASSATTGGGPFEQFF. CDR3 DNA sequence: TGTGCCAGCAGCGCAACTACAGGGGGTGGCCCCTTTGAGCAGTTCTTC.

This clonotype was seen repeatedly, ten times or more. The chain couples TRBV29-1 to TRBJ1-2, with D possibly TRBD1 on 5 matching bases. V was shortened by 2 bases and J by 2 bases, with 15 bases between the two germline ends. The germline V gene encodes CDR1 SQVTM and CDR2 ANQGSEA. The CDR3 extends over 15 amino acids. The CDR3 is CSVEPPGGINYGYTF. The CDR3 DNA reads TGCAGCGTTGAACCCCCCGGGGGGATAAACTATGGCTACACCTTC.